Below, 25 T cell receptor beta chains from the same sample are listed, as sequenced in a study of metastatic and nonmetastatic thyroid tumors. TCRdb re-clonotyped the PCR reads via MiXCR. The table includes over 10,000 clones, 9.5% to 13% detected once. All patients were treatment-naive before thyroid surgery. Specimen: blood. These receptors all stem from a female donor with papillary thyroid cancer or a benign thyroid nodule (not recorded which). Some clones in this sample may be carry-over from other donors' samples.

As for this clone: A much larger clone lies a single base off, so this may be a read error. The chain uses TRBV9 and TRBJ1-3; possibly TRBD1 for D (6 bases). Germline V lookup: CDR1 SGDLS, CDR2 YYNGEE. The CDR3 extends over 15 amino acids. DNA of the CDR3: TGTGCCAGCAACACCTCCGGGGGCTCTGGAAACATCATATATTTT. Translating it yields CASNTSGGSGNIIYF.

The rearrangement links TRBV6-1 to TRBJ2-5; TRBD1 is a possible D gene (5 bases). Trimming removed 6 bases at V and 5 bases at J, with 19 bases between. Germline V CDR1 and CDR2: MNHNS, SASEGT. The CDR3 consists of 15 residues. The chain's CDR3 is CASSTPIPGSETQYF. In DNA, the CDR3 is TGTGCCAGCAGCACTCCTATCCCAGGGTCGGAGACCCAGTACTTC.

This clone was recorded a few times. The rearrangement uses TRBV10-1 and TRBJ2-1; 11 nucleotides agree with TRBD2. V gave up 5 bases and J gave up 5 bases; unmatched junction bases: 5. CDR1 and CDR2 from the germline V gene are WNHNN and SYGVQD (reference sequence). The CDR3 has 15 residues. The CDR3 spells CASSPLAGGNNEQFF. CDR3 DNA: TGCGCCAGCAGTCCCCTAGCGGGGGGTAACAATGAGCAGTTCTTC.

This clone was seen ten or more times. This rearrangement joins TRBV5-1 to TRBJ2-5; 9 bases align to TRBD1. Losses at the gene ends were 4 bases for V and 5 bases for J; bases not matched to a gene: 6. This CDR3 comprises 14 residues. Looked up from germline, CDR1 is SGHRS and CDR2 is YFSETQ. The CDR3 loop is CASSHTGGRETQYF. The DNA of the CDR3 is TGCGCCAGCAGCCACACAGGGGGCCGGGAGACCCAGTACTTC.

This clone was observed at least ten times. The chain couples TRBV11-3 to TRBJ1-3; D not certain. The length of the CDR3 is 13 residues. The V end lost 2 bases, the J end lost 3 bases, and 5 bases lay between the germline ends. CDR1 and CDR2 (germline): SGHNT, YENEEA. In nucleotides, the CDR3 is TGTGCCAGCAGCTTATACGGTGGAAACACCATATATTTT. This sequence encodes CASSLYGGNTIYF.

In this sample, this clone turned up many times. The chain links TRBV4-2 to TRBJ2-3, with TRBD2 as a possible D gene (6 bases). The CDR3 contains 16 residues. The V gene's germline CDR1 is LGHNA and CDR2 YNFKEQ. The ends were cut back, 4 bases at V and 1 base at J, with 15 bases in the middle. The CDR3 spells CASSLSGGAGTDTQYF. Here the CDR3 DNA reads TGTGCCAGCAGCCTATCGGGCGGGGCTGGCACAGATACGCAGTATTTT.

This clone was seen repeatedly, ten times or more. The CDR3 protein is CASSRRGDRVDNEQFF. CDR3 sequence (DNA): TGTGCCAGCAGCCGCAGAGGGGACAGGGTCGACAATGAGCAGTTCTTC. The chain recombines TRBV11-1 with TRBJ2-1, with TRBD1 matching over 9 bases. V gave up 5 bases and J gave up 5 bases; unmatched junction bases: 10. CDR1 is SGHAT, CDR2 FQDESV, per germline (reference sequence). CDR3 length equals 16 residues.

About this clone itself: At one boundary the junction diverges from the germline segment, which might be a read error. V gene TRBV6-2 or TRBV6-3 combines with J gene TRBJ1-2; tentatively, D is TRBD1 (6 bases). Per the germline V gene, CDR1 is MNHEY and CDR2 is SVGEGT. The CDR3 sequence is 13 residues long. In DNA, the CDR3 is TGTGCCATCAGTCCCCAGGACAGCTTTGGCTACACCTTC. Translation gives CAISPQDSFGYTF.

This clone was seen at least ten times. J is TRBJ2-5 and V is TRBV18; unclear D gene. Germline loops: CDR1 KGHSH, CDR2 LQKENI. Trimming took off 6 bases at V and 1 base at J, with 9 bases between the two ends. The CDR3 runs to 13 residues. CDR3 sequence: CASSASTQETQYF. The CDR3, as DNA: TGTGCCAGCTCGGCCAGTACCCAAGAGACCCAGTACTTC.

This clone was detected many times. The rearrangement joins TRBV5-1 to TRBJ2-7, with 10 bases identical to TRBD2. The trim removed 4 bases at V and 2 bases at J, leaving 6 bases unmatched. Germline CDR1 reads SGHRS; CDR2 reads YFSETQ. CDR3 length: 15 residues. The CDR3 sequence is CASSQTSGTPYEQYF. CDR3 DNA sequence: TGCGCCAGCAGCCAAACTAGCGGGACCCCCTACGAGCAGTACTTC. Full variable domain (outside the CDR3, taken from reference TRBV5-1 and TRBJ2-7): KAGVTQTPRYLIKTRGQQVTLSCSPISGHRSVSWYQQTPGQGLQFLFEYFSETQRNKGNFPGRFSGRQFSNSRSEMNVSTLELGDSALYLCASSQTSGTPYEQYFGPGTRLTVT.

Regarding this clone: One end of the junction varies from germline; a read error may be responsible. The chain carries TRBV7-2 and TRBJ2-5; D gene unclear. The CDR3 spans 15 residues. In germline, CDR1 is SGHTA, CDR2 FQGNSA. CDR3 DNA: TGTGCCAGCAGCTTATTCCCAGGAGCACAAGAGGCCCAGTACTTC. This codes for CASSLFPGAQEAQYF. The whole variable domain, remainder taken from reference TRBV7-2 and TRBJ2-5, is GAGVSQSPSNKVTEKGKDVELRCDPISGHTALYWYRQSLGQGLEFLIYFQGNSAPDKSGLPSDRFSAERTGGSVSTLTIQRTQQEDSAVYLCASSLFPGAQEAQYFGPGTRLLVL.

This clone qualifies as medium-sized (0.01 to 0.1%). The chain joins TRBV28 to TRBJ2-1, with D maybe TRBD2 (6 bases). Germline CDR1 reads MDHEN; CDR2 reads SYDVKM. This CDR3 is built from 15 residues. V lost 5 bases and J 5 bases, leaving 16 bases between the germline ends. The CDR3 DNA sequence: TGTGCCAGCAGTGGGAGGAGCGGGCTGAACAATGAGCAGTTCTTC. This sequence encodes CASSGRSGLNNEQFF.

There are many counts of this clone. The chain couples TRBV20-1 to TRBJ1-5; TRBD1 might be the D (6 bases). Trimming shortened V by 0 bases and J by 5 bases, and 14 bases separated the two germline ends. The CDR3 runs to 15 residues. Germline loops: CDR1 DFQATT, CDR2 SNEGSKA (reference sequence). CDR3 amino acids: CSARELSGDHQPQHF. The CDR3, as DNA: TGCAGTGCTAGAGAGTTATCAGGGGATCATCAGCCCCAGCATTTT.

A note on this clone: It may be a read error: a sequence one base away is much more abundant. The chain joins TRBV2 to TRBJ1-5, with D perhaps TRBD1 (6 bases). Germline-derived CDR1 and CDR2 are SNHLY and FYNNEI. This CDR3 is built from 13 residues. Written as DNA, the CDR3 is TGTGTCAGCAGAGGGGACATCACTCAGCCCCAGCATTTT. Translating it yields CVSRGDITQPQHF.

In the case of this clone: One junction end does not reproduce the germline sequence, and a read error may be involved. The rearrangement links TRBV20-1 to TRBJ2-7, with a tentative D call TRBD1 (6 bases). The CDR3 is 13 residues long. Germline CDR1 and CDR2: DFQATT and SNEGSKA (reference sequence). The CDR3 region is CSAARTVHYEQYF. DNA of the CDR3: TGTAGTGCTGCCCGGACAGTCCACTACGAGCAGTACTTC.

This clone was seen ten or more times. J is TRBJ2-2 and V is TRBV27, with D uncertain. In germline, CDR1 is MNHEY, CDR2 SMNVEV (reference sequence). The CDR3 is made up of 13 amino acids. Trimming removed 0 bases from V and 3 bases from J, with 2 bases in between. The CDR3 region has the DNA TGTGCCAGCAGTTTATCCCACACCGGGGAGCTGTTTTTT. It yields the protein CASSLSHTGELFF.

At least ten counts were recorded for this clone. The chain has TRBV7-6 and TRBJ2-3; D is uncertain. The length of the CDR3 is 14 residues. The V gene lost 1 base and the J gene lost 2 bases, with 7 bases spanning the gap. The germline V gene encodes CDR1 SGHVS and CDR2 FNYEAQ. CDR3 DNA: TGTGCCAGCAGCTTAGGTGAGACCACAGATACGCAGTATTTT. This codes for CASSLGETTDTQYF. Full variable domain (missing parts from reference TRBV7-6 and TRBJ2-3): GAGVSQSPRYKVTKRGQDVALRCDPISGHVSLYWYRQALGQGPEFLTYFNYEAQQDKSGLPNDRFSAERPEGSISTLTIQRTEQRDSAMYRCASSLGETTDTQYFGPGTRLTVL.

This clone has at least ten counts. The CDR3 reads CASLSLTDYEQYF. The CDR3 DNA follows: TGTGCCAGCCTATCTTTGACAGATTACGAGCAGTACTTC. This chain connects TRBV6-1 to TRBJ2-7; weak D call: TRBD1 (5 bases). V was shortened by 8 bases and J by 4 bases, with 15 bases between the two germline ends. CDR1 MNHNS and CDR2 SASEGT come from the germline V gene. The CDR3 loop spans 13 amino acids.

This clone was recorded many times. The chain joins TRBV15 to TRBJ1-5; 7 bases align to TRBD1. With 0 bases clipped from V and 5 bases from J, the junction kept 10 bases outside the gene matches. The CDR3 is 17 amino acids. Germline assignment: CDR1 LNHNV and CDR2 YYDKDF (reference sequence). CDR3 protein: CATSRDEGQNRYQPQHF. Written as DNA, the CDR3 is TGTGCCACCAGCAGAGATGAGGGACAGAATCGGTATCAGCCCCAGCATTTT.

The gene calls are TRBV6-1 and TRBJ1-6; 11 bases match TRBD1. This CDR3 has 14 residues. V shed 10 bases and J 8 bases; nucleotides not matched to a gene: 7. Germline V CDR1 and CDR2: MNHNS, SASEGT. CDR3 DNA sequence: TGTGCCAACAGGACAGGGGGCGATCATTCACCCCTCCACTTT. Translating it yields CANRTGGDHSPLHF.

This clone occurred many times. This rearrangement joins TRBV19 to TRBJ2-3; the D gene is possibly TRBD1 (6 bases). The length of the CDR3 is 16 residues. Trimming pared 1 base from V and 4 bases from J, leaving 15 bases between. Germline loops: CDR1 LNHDA, CDR2 SQIVND (reference sequence). CDR3: CASSIVGAILPDTQYF. CDR3 bases: TGTGCCAGTAGTATAGTGGGGGCTATCCTTCCAGATACGCAGTATTTT.

This clone was recorded many times. This chain joins TRBV4-1 and TRBJ2-3, with 8 bases identical to TRBD1. V trimming: 3 bases; J trimming: 5 bases; junction bases outside the gene matches: 10. Germline V CDR1 and CDR2: MGHRA, YSYEKL. CDR3 length equals 16 residues. The CDR3 spells CASSHPSGGRGDTQYF. CDR3 nucleotide sequence: TGCGCCAGCAGCCATCCTTCAGGGGGCCGGGGAGATACGCAGTATTTT.

This clone was observed at least ten times. CDR3 sequence reads: CASIPQQGGEAFF. The CDR3 bases are TGTGCCAGCATTCCCCAGCAGGGTGGTGAAGCTTTCTTT. The chain employs TRBV27 and TRBJ1-1, with D perhaps matching TRBD1 (5 bases). Deletions cut 7 bases from V and 7 bases from J, with 16 bases between. Per germline, CDR1 MNHEY and CDR2 SMNVEV (reference sequence). This CDR3 is built from 13 residues.

This clone has just a few counts. V usage is TRBV12-3 or TRBV12-4 and J usage is TRBJ2-2; TRBD1 or TRBD2 may be the D gene (5 bases each). The V gene lost 3 bases and the J gene lost 11 bases, with 22 bases spanning the gap. The CDR3 length is 16 residues. CDR3 sequence (DNA): TGTGCCAGCAGTTTCTCGCCGGGGCGTAACACCGTTGAGCTGTTTTTT. It is translated as CASSFSPGRNTVELFF.

This clone was observed at least ten times. The chain recombines TRBV20-1 with TRBJ2-5; 9 nucleotides agree with TRBD2. This CDR3 is built from 14 residues. The germline CDR1 and CDR2 sequences are DFQATT and SNEGSKA (reference sequence). Trimming removed 3 bases from V and 1 base from J; junction bases left unmatched: 3. Here the CDR3 reads CSARLAGVQETQYF. CDR3 nucleotide sequence: TGCAGTGCTAGGTTAGCGGGGGTCCAAGAGACCCAGTACTTC.